This T cell receptor (beta chain) was recorded in a study of beta chain features in type 1 diabetes. Findings and limits, study-wide: People with Type 1 diabetes carried modestly yet significantly shorter TCRB CDR3s in all four CD4+ subsets.

Trimming removed 1 base from V and 4 bases from J, with 13 bases in between. Germline V gene sequence: CDR1 MGHDK, CDR2 SYGVNS. CDR3 size: 15 residues. About this clone itself: Its antigen is unidentified.

Expressed TCRB transcripts were sequenced, since all the RNA that had been isolated was reverse transcribed. Sequencing was performed with immunoSEQ multiplex PCR; in TCRdb, only in-frame clones are kept and a portion is missing. Among some 200,000 clones listed, 16% were seen once. This chain joins TRBV25-1 and TRBJ1-1; tentative D call: TRBD1 (5 bases). The sequenced material came from naive CD4+ T cells from blood. This TCR was sampled from a young man with type 1 diabetes. The CDR3, as DNA: TGTGCCAGCAGTGAATTGAGGGGATGGAGCACTGAAGCTTTCTTT. The encoded protein is CASSELRGWSTEAFF.